The 23 T cell receptor beta chains below all came from one sample that was sequenced in a study of beta chain features in type 1 diabetes. Of the isolated RNA, all was reverse transcribed, and so the sequenced material was expressed TCRB transcripts. Generated by immunoSEQ multiplex PCR, the TCRdb table keeps only in-frame clones and is missing some. The sample includes more than 140,000 clones, less than 10% of them seen just once. Sequences were obtained from central memory CD4+ T cells from blood. The receptors stem from a woman aged 40 to 50 in good health.

The sample holds a few counts of this clone. The gene calls are TRBV11-2 and TRBJ2-3, with 9 bases aligning to TRBD1. Germline V lookup: CDR1 SGHAT, CDR2 FQNNGV. Trimming took 7 bases from V and 2 from J; bases not matched to a gene: 7. The CDR3 consists of 15 residues. CDR3 region: CASTKTGGSTDTQYF. As DNA, the CDR3 is TGTGCCAGCACCAAGACAGGGGGGTCCACAGATACGCAGTATTTT.

J is TRBJ2-7 and V is TRBV5-5; TRBD1 is a possible D gene (6 bases). CDR3 length equals 15 residues. Between the trimmed V and J ends, which lost 1 base and 3 bases, there was a span of 14 bases. The germline V gene has CDR1 SGHKS and CDR2 YYEKEE (reference sequence). CDR3 nucleotide sequence: TGTGCCAGCAGCTTGACTGATGGACAGTACTACGAGCAGTACTTC. As protein: CASSLTDGQYYEQYF.

Only a few counts were recorded for this clone. This chain joins TRBV10-3 and TRBJ2-5, with TRBD2 matching over 11 bases. Germline-derived CDR1 and CDR2 are ENHRY and SYGVKD. This CDR3 contains 15 residues. The V and J ends lost 6 bases and 7 bases, in that order; junction bases with no gene match: 10. As DNA, the CDR3 is TGTGCCATCAGCGCTACTAGCGGGGGAGAGGGGACCCAGTACTTC. This translates into CAISATSGGEGTQYF.

This clone was picked up a small number of times. This chain links TRBV10-3 with TRBJ2-3; 7 bases are shared with TRBD2. The CDR3 is 13 amino acids. Trimming removed 6 bases from V and 2 bases from J; junction bases left unmatched: 2. CDR1 and CDR2 (germline): ENHRY, SYGVKD. The CDR3 here is CAIRGGTTDTQYF. The CDR3, as DNA: TGTGCCATCAGGGGGGGGACCACAGATACGCAGTATTTT.

This rearrangement joins TRBV28 to TRBJ1-5; D remains ambiguous. Germline V CDR1 and CDR2: MDHEN, SYDVKM. The CDR3 covers 14 residues. Trimming shortened V by 7 bases and J by 5 bases, and 15 bases separated the two germline ends. CDR3 region: CASISSPQHQPQHF. DNA of the CDR3: TGTGCCAGCATATCCAGTCCACAACATCAGCCCCAGCATTTT.

This clone was picked up a small number of times. This rearrangement joins TRBV4-3 to TRBJ1-2; 10 bases fit TRBD1. CDR1 and CDR2 from the germline V gene are LGHNA and YSLEER. The J segment lost 8 bases and the V segment lost 0 bases, leaving 6 bases of the junction unmatched. CDR3 length: 15 residues. CDR3 sequence (DNA): TGCGCCAGCAGCCAAGATACCGGGACAGGGGTGGGCTACACCTTC. Encoded protein: CASSQDTGTGVGYTF.

This clone was seen many times. This chain links TRBV5-1 with TRBJ2-6; maybe TRBD2 (6 bases). The V and J ends lost 4 bases and 5 bases respectively, with 16 bases between them. From germline, CDR1 is SGHRS and CDR2 YFSETQ. The CDR3 runs to 16 residues. The DNA of the CDR3 is TGCGCCAGCAGCGGGGACTTAGGCTCCTGGGCCAACGTCCTGACTTTC. The encoded protein is CASSGDLGSWANVLTF.

The chain combines TRBV5-1 with TRBJ2-5; TRBD2 agrees at 7 bases. The CDR3 runs 14 residues. The V and J ends lost 2 bases and 1 base, in that order; junction bases with no gene match: 2. The germline V gene encodes CDR1 SGHRS and CDR2 YFSETQ. CDR3: CASSFGTTQETQYF. CDR3 nucleotide sequence: TGCGCCAGCAGCTTCGGGACTACCCAAGAGACCCAGTACTTC.

This clone was picked up a small number of times. V and J are TRBV6-6 and TRBJ1-2; D not resolved. The germline V and J ends were trimmed by 6 bases and 6 bases, with 17 bases remaining between them. The CDR3 totals 14 residues. From germline, CDR1 is MNHNY and CDR2 SVGAGI (reference sequence). This CDR3 reads CASRIHPGSHGYTF. The CDR3 DNA reads as TGTGCCAGCAGGATACATCCGGGTTCCCATGGCTACACCTTC.

The CDR3 loop reads CASSLMTSGYYEQYF. The CDR3 nucleotides read TGTGCCAGCAGCTTGATGACTAGCGGATACTACGAGCAGTACTTC. This rearrangement joins TRBV11-2 to TRBJ2-5, with 9 bases fitting TRBD2. The closer fit of TRBJ2-7 to the DNA end suggests the J call may be wrong. Germline CDR1 and CDR2: SGHAT and FQNNGV. This CDR3 comprises 15 residues.

This clone was seen a few times. The V and J genes are TRBV6-1 and TRBJ2-5; D gene uncertain. The CDR3 spans 12 residues. From germline, CDR1 is MNHNS and CDR2 SASEGT. V lost 7 bases to trimming and J lost 3 bases, with 9 bases between them. This CDR3 reads CASTNRKETQYF. CDR3 nucleotides: TGTGCCAGCACCAACAGAAAAGAGACCCAGTACTTC.

This clone appeared a few times. The V call is TRBV7-6, the J call TRBJ1-5; the match to TRBD1 covers 7 bases. Looked up from germline, CDR1 is SGHVS and CDR2 is FNYEAQ. The V and J ends lost 9 bases and 6 bases, in that order; junction bases with no gene match: 14. The CDR3 contains 15 residues. CDR3: CASNAETGPLQPQHF. The CDR3 DNA sequence: TGTGCCAGTAACGCGGAGACAGGGCCCCTTCAGCCCCAGCATTTT.

This clone has only a few counts. The gene calls are TRBV7-8 and TRBJ2-7, with 8 bases matching TRBD1. From germline, CDR1 is SGHVS and CDR2 FQNEAQ. The CDR3 sequence is 16 residues long. J gave up 6 bases and V 0 bases, and 10 bases lay outside the gene matches. The CDR3 region is CASSLAQGQGAVEQYF. The CDR3 region has the DNA TGTGCCAGCAGCTTAGCGCAGGGGCAGGGGGCAGTCGAGCAGTACTTC.

This clone was seen only a few times. The chain carries TRBV11-2 and TRBJ1-1; D is unclear. This CDR3 region has 13 residues. The V gene lost 4 bases and the J gene lost 3 bases, with 9 bases spanning the gap. The germline gives CDR1 SGHAT, CDR2 FQNNGV. The chain's CDR3 is CASSSRVDTEAFF. CDR3 nucleotides: TGTGCCAGCAGCTCACGGGTCGACACTGAAGCTTTCTTT. Supplemented by reference TRBV11-2 and TRBJ1-1, the full variable domain reads EAGVAQSPRYKIIEKRQSVAFWCNPISGHATLYWYQQILGQGPKLLIQFQNNGVVDDSQLPKDRFSAERLKGVDSTLKIQPAKLEDSAVYLCASSSRVDTEAFFGQGTRLTVV.

This clone was picked up a small number of times. The V and J genes are TRBV2 and TRBJ2-5; possibly TRBD2 for D (6 bases). CDR3 size: 16 residues. Germline V gene sequence: CDR1 SNHLY, CDR2 FYNNEI. V was pared by 0 bases and J by 5 bases, with 16 bases between. The CDR3 reads CASSEASAGSRETQYF. The CDR3 DNA is TGTGCCAGCAGTGAAGCTTCGGCGGGGTCACGGGAGACCCAGTACTTC. Full variable domain (missing parts from reference TRBV2 and TRBJ2-5): EPEVTQTPSHQVTQMGQEVILRCVPISNHLYFYWYRQILGQKVEFLVSFYNNEISEKSEIFDDQFSVERPDGSNFTLKIRSTKLEDSAMYFCASSEASAGSRETQYFGPGTRLLVL.

This clone appeared a few times. The rearrangement uses TRBV2 and TRBJ2-5, with D possibly matching TRBD2 (6 bases). The CDR3 consists of 15 residues. V dropped 2 bases and J dropped 5 bases, with 15 bases sitting between them. Germline CDR1 is SNHLY and CDR2 is FYNNEI. CDR3 in amino acids: CASSELGGVVETQYF. The CDR3 nucleotides read TGTGCCAGCAGTGAATTAGGAGGGGTGGTGGAGACCCAGTACTTC.

The rearrangement joins TRBV5-4 to TRBJ1-2; TRBD1 is a possible D gene (5 bases). V gave up 0 bases and J gave up 1 base, with 10 bases separating them. This CDR3 region has 15 residues. Germline lookup yields CDR1 SGHNT and CDR2 YYREEE (reference sequence). The DNA of the CDR3 is TGTGCCAGCAGCTTGGCCGGGGGACTTAACTATGGCTACACCTTC. It is translated as CASSLAGGLNYGYTF.

This clone was detected many times. The rearrangement links TRBV6-5 to TRBJ2-7; possible D gene TRBD1, 6 bases. V shed 2 bases and J shed 1 base, with 9 bases lying between them. The germline V gene encodes CDR1 MNHEY and CDR2 SVGAGI. The CDR3 has 14 residues. The CDR3 is CASSYGGQSYEQYF. CDR3 DNA sequence: TGTGCCAGCAGTTACGGAGGACAGTCCTACGAGCAGTACTTC.

This clone was detected only a few times. The chain couples TRBV20-1 to TRBJ1-1; D call uncertain. CDR1 is DFQATT and CDR2 is SNEGSKA in the germline V gene (reference sequence). The ends were cut back, 5 bases at V and 7 bases at J, with 11 bases in the middle. This CDR3 has 11 residues. The CDR3 coding sequence is TGCAGTGCTGGGCCCTCCGTTGAAGCTTTCTTT. Its translation: CSAGPSVEAFF.

This clone showed up just a few times. V is TRBV5-1 and J is TRBJ2-7, with D possibly matching TRBD1 (5 bases). Trimming took 0 bases from V and 3 from J, leaving 13 bases between them. Germline lookup yields CDR1 SGHRS and CDR2 YFSETQ. This CDR3 contains 15 residues. CDR3 amino acids: CASSLGAGRRYEQYF. Written as DNA, the CDR3 is TGCGCCAGCAGCTTGGGCGCAGGGCGTCGCTACGAGCAGTACTTC.

This clone appeared a few times. The rearrangement uses TRBV4-1 and TRBJ1-1; D is unresolved. The CDR3 covers 15 residues. V lost 0 bases, J lost 3 bases, and 11 bases lay in between. Germline V gene data show CDR1 as MGHRA and CDR2 as YSYEKL. This CDR3 reads CASSQEDLGDTEAFF. The CDR3 nucleotides read TGCGCCAGCAGCCAAGAAGATCTCGGGGACACTGAAGCTTTCTTT.

The genes are TRBV19 and TRBJ2-1; 8 bases agree with TRBD1. Germline V CDR1 and CDR2: LNHDA, SQIVND (reference sequence). J gave up 2 bases and V 5 bases, and 2 bases lay outside the gene matches. The CDR3 contains 14 residues. The CDR3 protein is CASSPTGAYNEQFF. CDR3 DNA: TGTGCCAGTAGTCCGACAGGGGCCTACAATGAGCAGTTCTTC.

The rearrangement joins TRBV5-1 to TRBJ1-1; no clear D gene. The germline gives CDR1 SGHRS, CDR2 YFSETQ. With 1 base removed from V and 5 bases from J, the gap between germline ends came to 9 bases. The CDR3 sequence is 13 residues long. In DNA form, the CDR3 reads TGCGCCAGCAGCTTGTCCGAGGTTACTGAAGCTTTCTTT. This encodes CASSLSEVTEAFF.